A single TCR beta chain is shown here with its context. V was shortened by 0 bases and J by 1 base, with 9 bases between the two germline ends. This CDR3 is built from 14 residues. CDR1 DFQATT and CDR2 SNEGSKA come from the germline V gene (reference sequence). The TCR beta library used iRepertoire HTBI primers with Arm-PCR amplification of CDR3. TCRdb fed the multiplex PCR reads into MiXCR, producing one record per CDR3 protein. The data contain approximately 360,000 distinct CDR3 sequences, roughly 20% of them seen just once; the ten biggest clones take up 25% to 30%. This sample was taken from a study of regulatory T cells in long-lasting Graves disease. Regarding time point: persistent/refractory GD, antithyroid drugs over 5 years with positive TRAb. Making the TCR library involved RNA that had been extracted from PBMCs. As a group, patients came from one endocrinology department in Xi'an, China.

This sequence originates from a middle-aged woman with Graves disease. Material: peripheral blood mononuclear cells (PBMCs), obtained when the disease was refractory, from a patient treated with antithyroid drugs. The chain is built from TRBV20-1 and TRBJ1-1; D possibly corresponds to TRBD1 (5 bases). CDR3 protein: CSARDPGGNTEAFF. The CDR3 nucleotides read TGCAGTGCTAGAGATCCCGGGGGGAACACTGAAGCTTTCTTT.